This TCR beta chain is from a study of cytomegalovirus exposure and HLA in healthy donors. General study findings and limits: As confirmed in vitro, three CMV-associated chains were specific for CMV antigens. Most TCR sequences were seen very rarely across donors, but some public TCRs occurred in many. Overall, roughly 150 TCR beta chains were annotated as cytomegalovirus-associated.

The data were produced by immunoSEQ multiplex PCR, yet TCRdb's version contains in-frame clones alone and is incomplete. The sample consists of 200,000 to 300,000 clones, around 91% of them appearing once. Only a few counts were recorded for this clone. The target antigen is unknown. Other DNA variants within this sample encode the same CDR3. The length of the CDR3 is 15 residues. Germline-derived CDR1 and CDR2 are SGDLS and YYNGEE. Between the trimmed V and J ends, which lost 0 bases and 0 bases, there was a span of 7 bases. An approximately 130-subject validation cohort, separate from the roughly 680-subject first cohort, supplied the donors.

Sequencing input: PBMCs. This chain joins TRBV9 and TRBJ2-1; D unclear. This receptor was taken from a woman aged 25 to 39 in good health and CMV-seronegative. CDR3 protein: CASSVGSSSYNEQFF. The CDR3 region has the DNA TGTGCCAGCAGCGTAGGCTCTTCCTCCTACAATGAGCAGTTCTTC.